One and the same sample provided the 19 T cell receptor beta chains below, sequenced in a study of blood T cell repertoires in COVID-19. Data came from immunoSEQ multiplex PCR; TCRdb stores just in-frame clones and leaves some out. The data show more than 110,000 clones, with roughly 80% seen just once and roughly 9% held by the top ten. The sequencing sample was made of peripheral blood. The receptors come from a woman between 50 and 59 years old with active or convalescent COVID-19.

The chain recombines TRBV6-5 with TRBJ2-2, with 9 bases aligning to TRBD2. CDR1 and CDR2 (germline): MNHEY, SVGAGI. V lost 6 bases to trimming and J lost 7 bases; unmatched junction nucleotides: 6. The CDR3 spans 14 residues. In DNA form, the CDR3 reads TGTGCCAGCAGGCTGCTAGCGGGGCTCGGGGAGCTGTTTTTT. It translates to CASRLLAGLGELFF.

V and J are TRBV6-2 or TRBV6-3 and TRBJ2-7, with 12 bases identical to TRBD2. The germline CDR1 and CDR2 sequences are MNHEY and SVGEGT. This CDR3 region has 17 residues. V lost 0 bases to trimming and J lost 3 bases; unmatched junction nucleotides: 6. CDR3 protein: CASSYSPSGGAIYEQYF. The CDR3 DNA sequence: TGTGCCAGCAGTTACTCTCCTAGCGGGGGGGCGATCTACGAGCAGTACTTC.

This clone was counted a single time. The rearrangement joins TRBV9 to TRBJ1-2; 9 bases are shared with TRBD1. Germline CDR1 SGDLS, CDR2 YYNGEE. The trim removed 4 bases at V and 9 bases at J, leaving 13 bases unmatched. CDR3 length equals 15 residues. The chain's CDR3 is CASSPPGQGKERYTF. CDR3 sequence (DNA): TGTGCCAGCAGCCCTCCCGGACAGGGGAAGGAGCGCTACACCTTC.

The chain recombines TRBV28 with TRBJ2-5; D gene uncertain. The V end was cut by 7 bases, the J end by 1 base, with 7 bases between. Per germline, CDR1 MDHEN and CDR2 SYDVKM. The CDR3 has 12 amino acids. The CDR3 reads CASTTVQETQYF. CDR3 DNA sequence: TGTGCCAGCACAACAGTCCAAGAGACCCAGTACTTC.

This chain uses TRBV27 with TRBJ1-5, with D maybe TRBD1 (6 bases). V lost 8 bases to trimming and J lost 5 bases, with 16 bases between them. This CDR3 contains 14 residues. Per the germline V gene, CDR1 is MNHEY and CDR2 is SMNVEV (reference sequence). The chain's CDR3 is CASSLRGNHQPQHF. The DNA for the CDR3 is TGTGCCAGCTCTCTGAGGGGGAATCATCAGCCCCAGCATTTT.

This chain joins TRBV10-2 and TRBJ1-1, with 10 bases aligning to TRBD1. The J segment lost 10 bases and the V segment lost 4 bases, leaving 12 bases of the junction unmatched. The CDR3 contains 15 residues. CDR1 and CDR2 (germline): WSHSY, SAAADI. The CDR3 region is CASSASSGTGVGAFF. CDR3 nucleotide sequence: TGCGCCAGCAGTGCTTCCTCCGGGACAGGGGTGGGAGCTTTCTTT.

The rearrangement joins TRBV30 to TRBJ2-7, with a possible D match to TRBD2 (6 bases). The germline V gene encodes CDR1 GTSNPN and CDR2 SVGIG (reference sequence). The germline V and J ends were trimmed by 5 bases and 3 bases, with 11 bases remaining between them. CDR3 size: 12 residues. The CDR3 reads CAWGRTNYEQYF. CDR3 sequence (DNA): TGTGCCTGGGGTCGGACTAACTACGAGCAGTACTTC.

The rearrangement uses TRBV28 and TRBJ1-5, with D possibly matching TRBD1 (6 bases). The CDR3 has 15 residues. V lost 3 bases and J 3 bases, leaving 12 bases between the germline ends. From germline, CDR1 is MDHEN and CDR2 SYDVKM. CDR3 loop: CASSFFTGNNQPQHF. CDR3 DNA: TGTGCCAGCAGTTTTTTTACAGGGAACAATCAGCCCCAGCATTTT.

CDR3 sequence (DNA): TGTGCCAGTAGTACAGGGACTAGCGGGAGGCCCTGGGGGGATGAGCAGTTCTTC. Translation: CASSTGTSGRPWGDEQFF. The chain is built from TRBV19 and TRBJ2-1, with 15 positions matching TRBD2. This CDR3 comprises 18 residues. Germline trimming cut 4 bases from V and 8 bases from J; bases unmatched to any gene: 12. Germline V CDR1 and CDR2: LNHDA, SQIVND (reference sequence).

The chain recombines TRBV20-1 with TRBJ2-5, with D possibly being TRBD2 (6 bases). Between the trimmed V and J ends, which lost 3 bases and 1 base, there was a span of 12 bases. From germline, CDR1 is DFQATT and CDR2 SNEGSKA (reference sequence). This CDR3 is built from 14 residues. The CDR3 here is CSASGGIPQETQYF. As DNA, the CDR3 is TGCAGTGCTAGTGGCGGGATCCCCCAAGAGACCCAGTACTTC.

This sequence joins TRBV11-1 and TRBJ1-1; no definite D call. The CDR3 has 14 residues. Trimming took 5 bases from V and 4 from J, leaving 14 bases between them. Germline V gives CDR1 SGHAT, CDR2 FQDESV (reference sequence). As DNA, the CDR3 is TGTGCCAGCAGCCCAGGAGGGATGGCCACTGAAGCTTTCTTT. Protein product: CASSPGGMATEAFF.

The chain is built from TRBV6-5 and TRBJ1-6, with a possible D match to TRBD1 (5 bases). This CDR3 is 15 amino acids long. Germline CDR1 reads MNHEY; CDR2 reads SVGAGI. Trimming pared 7 bases from V and 8 bases from J, leaving 18 bases between. Here the CDR3 DNA reads TGTGCCAGCACCAAGCTCTGGCAGGGTCATTCACCCCTCCACTTT. As protein: CASTKLWQGHSPLHF.

J is TRBJ2-5 and V is TRBV2, with D possibly TRBD1 on 6 matching bases. Trimming stripped 8 bases from V and 5 bases from J, with 18 bases between. The germline gives CDR1 SNHLY, CDR2 FYNNEI. The CDR3 is 14 amino acids. This CDR3 is CASVLRGFGETQYF. CDR3 sequence (DNA): TGTGCCAGCGTGCTAAGGGGGTTCGGGGAGACCCAGTACTTC. Full variable domain (remainder filled in from reference TRBV2 and TRBJ2-5): EPEVTQTPSHQVTQMGQEVILRCVPISNHLYFYWYRQILGQKVEFLVSFYNNEISEKSEIFDDQFSVERPDGSNFTLKIRSTKLEDSAMYFCASVLRGFGETQYFGPGTRLLVL.

The J gene is TRBJ1-4, the V gene TRBV7-9, with D perhaps matching TRBD1 (6 bases). V lost 4 bases to trimming and J lost 6 bases, with 15 bases between them. The length of the CDR3 is 15 residues. CDR1 and CDR2 (germline): SEHNR, FQNEAQ (reference sequence). The CDR3 loop reads CASSWGRRTDEKLFF. CDR3 nucleotides: TGTGCCAGCAGCTGGGGTAGACGGACAGATGAAAAACTGTTTTTT.

For the CDR3, the DNA is TGTGCCAGCAGCTTAGGGGCAGGCTCAACTAATGAAAAACTGTTTTTT. This encodes CASSLGAGSTNEKLFF. The genes are TRBV7-9 and TRBJ1-4; D not certain. V was cut by 1 base and J by 0 bases, with 9 bases left in between. The CDR3 has 16 residues. Germline lookup yields CDR1 SEHNR and CDR2 FQNEAQ (reference sequence).

This clone was picked up a small number of times. The genes are TRBV25-1 and TRBJ2-5; 9 positions agree with TRBD2. Germline V gene data show CDR1 as MGHDK and CDR2 as SYGVNS. The CDR3 consists of 14 residues. V shed 6 bases, J shed 6 bases, and the junction held 8 bases outside the gene matches. CDR3: CASSGAGGQKTQYF. CDR3 coding DNA: TGTGCCAGCAGCGGGGCGGGGGGGCAGAAGACCCAGTACTTC. Full variable domain (rest looked up from reference TRBV25-1 and TRBJ2-5): EADIYQTPRYLVIGTGKKITLECSQTMGHDKMYWYQQDPGMELHLIHYSYGVNSTEKGDLSSESTVSRIRTEHFPLTLESARPSHTSQYLCASSGAGGQKTQYFGPGTRLLVL.

The CDR3 here is CASSQQGGNQPQHF. The CDR3 coding sequence is TGTGCCAGCAGTCAACAGGGTGGTAATCAGCCCCAGCATTTT. The chain is built from TRBV9 and TRBJ1-5; possibly TRBD1 for D (6 bases). Between the trimmed V and J ends, which lost 5 bases and 4 bases, there was a span of 13 bases. Per germline, CDR1 SGDLS and CDR2 YYNGEE. CDR3 size: 14 residues.

The chain couples TRBV5-1 to TRBJ1-4, with TRBD1 identical over 7 bases. Germline V CDR1 and CDR2: SGHRS, YFSETQ. The CDR3 is 18 residues long. After removal of 4 bases from V and 0 bases from J, the junction contained 12 bases not matched to a gene. DNA for the CDR3: TGCGCCAGCAGCCCGGGATCACTCGGACAGGCAACTAATGAAAAACTGTTTTTT. Protein sequence: CASSPGSLGQATNEKLFF.

The chain links TRBV24-1 to TRBJ2-5; 9 bases agree with TRBD1. Germline V gene lookup returns CDR1 KGHDR and CDR2 SFDVKD. There are 15 residues in the CDR3. V dropped 2 bases and J dropped 5; count of bases not matched to a gene: 5. The CDR3 spells CATSDSQGARETQYF. The CDR3 coding sequence is TGTGCCACCAGTGATTCACAGGGGGCGCGGGAGACCCAGTACTTC.